The 10 T cell receptor beta chains below all came from one sample that was sequenced in a study of spatial heterogeneity in lung cancer. Notes on the study in general: Tumors with more nonsynonymous mutations had more expanded intratumoral alpha and beta TCRs.

TCRdb itself ran the 5' RACE reads through MiXCR, one entry per CDR3 protein. The table records about 9,900 distinct CDR3 sequences, 5.5% to 7% of them present only once. The antigens of these receptors remain unknown. Time point in this sample: sample taken at primary tumor resection. Sequencing was performed on lung tumor tissue, taken at surgery. The receptors derive from a female donor with early-stage non-small cell lung cancer.

This clonotype was seen ten or more times. CDR3 sequence reads: CASSAINDGYTF. The CDR3 region has the DNA TGTGCCAGCAGTGCAATCAATGATGGCTACACCTTC. The chain couples TRBV6-1 to TRBJ1-2; D is unresolved. V was pared by 4 bases and J by 6 bases, with 9 bases between. This CDR3 comprises 12 residues. Germline lookup yields CDR1 MNHNS and CDR2 SASEGT.

Judged by abundance, this clonotype is medium-sized. This chain uses TRBV3-1 with TRBJ2-1; 7 positions match TRBD2. CDR1 is LGHDT and CDR2 is YNNKEL in the germline V gene (reference sequence). The CDR3 spans 14 residues. With 5 bases clipped from V and 5 bases from J, the junction kept 6 bases outside the gene matches. The DNA for the CDR3 is TGTGCCAGCAGCATACGGACTAGTAACAATGAGCAGTTCTTC. Protein: CASSIRTSNNEQFF.

This clonotype was observed many times. The rearrangement links TRBV20-1 to TRBJ1-5; the D gene is possibly TRBD1 (6 bases). Germline-derived CDR1 and CDR2 are DFQATT and SNEGSKA (reference sequence). The CDR3 is made up of 13 amino acids. Trimming cost V 1 base and J 2 bases, with 6 bases left between them. CDR3 sequence reads: CSARGQGNQPQHF. The CDR3 DNA is TGCAGTGCTAGAGGACAGGGCAATCAGCCCCAGCATTTT.

This clonotype was detected many times. The chain combines TRBV7-8 with TRBJ2-3, with 8 nucleotides matching TRBD1. CDR1 and CDR2 from the germline V gene are SGHVS and FQNEAQ. With 1 base clipped from V and 5 bases from J, the junction kept 8 bases outside the gene matches. The CDR3 sequence is 16 residues long. CDR3 sequence: CASSLDLQGAEDTQYF. CDR3 DNA sequence: TGTGCCAGCAGCTTAGATCTGCAGGGGGCTGAAGATACGCAGTATTTT.

This clonotype was picked up many times. The chain couples TRBV19 to TRBJ2-7; tentative D call: TRBD2 (5 bases). The V gene lost 10 bases and the J gene lost 2 bases, with 15 bases spanning the gap. The V gene's germline CDR1 is LNHDA and CDR2 SQIVND (reference sequence). This CDR3 has 13 residues. CDR3 DNA: TGTGCCACTCAAACCTCCGGGACCTACGAGCAGTACTTC. Its protein product is CATQTSGTYEQYF.

Only a few counts were recorded for this clonotype. This chain uses TRBV6-5 with TRBJ2-5, with D possibly matching TRBD1 (5 bases). This CDR3 is 17 amino acids long. V dropped 2 bases and J dropped 1 base, with 17 bases sitting between them. From germline, CDR1 is MNHEY and CDR2 SVGAGI. The CDR3 DNA is TGTGCCAGCAGTTACGGGTTCTCCGGAAGGGGCCAAGAGACCCAGTACTTC. As protein: CASSYGFSGRGQETQYF.

The sample holds many counts of this clonotype. The chain is built from TRBV3-2 and TRBJ1-1. TRBV3-2 is an annotated pseudogene. CDR3 length: 14 amino acids. The CDR3 bases are TGTGCCAGCAGCCAAGATCAGGGTATGACTGAAGCTTTCTTT. Translation: CASSQDQGMTEAFF.

This clonotype is labeled as medium-sized. The rearrangement uses TRBV7-2 and TRBJ2-3; 9 bases agree with TRBD1. The CDR3 has 17 amino acids. Germline V gives CDR1 SGHTA, CDR2 FQGNSA. V shed 3 bases and J 2 bases; nucleotides not matched to a gene: 9. CDR3 nucleotides: TGTGCCAGCAGCTTGATAACCGGGACAGGGCTCACAGATACGCAGTATTTT. It translates to CASSLITGTGLTDTQYF.

This clonotype was recorded at least ten times. The V and J genes are TRBV5-1 and TRBJ1-1; 8 nucleotides align to TRBD1. The junction had 6 bases not matched to a gene; V was cut back by 4 bases and J by 1 base. Germline CDR1 and CDR2: SGHRS and YFSETQ. This CDR3 spans 15 amino acids. The CDR3 DNA reads TGCGCCAGCAGCCTGAGGACAGGGCCGAACACTGAAGCTTTCTTT. This translates into CASSLRTGPNTEAFF.

By its share, this clonotype is large. The junction departs from the called germline gene at one end, perhaps through a read error. The chain links TRBV7-7 to TRBJ2-3; 9 positions agree with TRBD2. Germline CDR1 reads SSHAT; CDR2 reads FNYEAQ (reference sequence). This CDR3 region has 15 residues. CDR3 region: CASSLGLAGSNTQYF. CDR3 nucleotides: TGTGCTAGCAGCTTAGGGCTAGCGGGAAGCAATACGCAGTATTTT.